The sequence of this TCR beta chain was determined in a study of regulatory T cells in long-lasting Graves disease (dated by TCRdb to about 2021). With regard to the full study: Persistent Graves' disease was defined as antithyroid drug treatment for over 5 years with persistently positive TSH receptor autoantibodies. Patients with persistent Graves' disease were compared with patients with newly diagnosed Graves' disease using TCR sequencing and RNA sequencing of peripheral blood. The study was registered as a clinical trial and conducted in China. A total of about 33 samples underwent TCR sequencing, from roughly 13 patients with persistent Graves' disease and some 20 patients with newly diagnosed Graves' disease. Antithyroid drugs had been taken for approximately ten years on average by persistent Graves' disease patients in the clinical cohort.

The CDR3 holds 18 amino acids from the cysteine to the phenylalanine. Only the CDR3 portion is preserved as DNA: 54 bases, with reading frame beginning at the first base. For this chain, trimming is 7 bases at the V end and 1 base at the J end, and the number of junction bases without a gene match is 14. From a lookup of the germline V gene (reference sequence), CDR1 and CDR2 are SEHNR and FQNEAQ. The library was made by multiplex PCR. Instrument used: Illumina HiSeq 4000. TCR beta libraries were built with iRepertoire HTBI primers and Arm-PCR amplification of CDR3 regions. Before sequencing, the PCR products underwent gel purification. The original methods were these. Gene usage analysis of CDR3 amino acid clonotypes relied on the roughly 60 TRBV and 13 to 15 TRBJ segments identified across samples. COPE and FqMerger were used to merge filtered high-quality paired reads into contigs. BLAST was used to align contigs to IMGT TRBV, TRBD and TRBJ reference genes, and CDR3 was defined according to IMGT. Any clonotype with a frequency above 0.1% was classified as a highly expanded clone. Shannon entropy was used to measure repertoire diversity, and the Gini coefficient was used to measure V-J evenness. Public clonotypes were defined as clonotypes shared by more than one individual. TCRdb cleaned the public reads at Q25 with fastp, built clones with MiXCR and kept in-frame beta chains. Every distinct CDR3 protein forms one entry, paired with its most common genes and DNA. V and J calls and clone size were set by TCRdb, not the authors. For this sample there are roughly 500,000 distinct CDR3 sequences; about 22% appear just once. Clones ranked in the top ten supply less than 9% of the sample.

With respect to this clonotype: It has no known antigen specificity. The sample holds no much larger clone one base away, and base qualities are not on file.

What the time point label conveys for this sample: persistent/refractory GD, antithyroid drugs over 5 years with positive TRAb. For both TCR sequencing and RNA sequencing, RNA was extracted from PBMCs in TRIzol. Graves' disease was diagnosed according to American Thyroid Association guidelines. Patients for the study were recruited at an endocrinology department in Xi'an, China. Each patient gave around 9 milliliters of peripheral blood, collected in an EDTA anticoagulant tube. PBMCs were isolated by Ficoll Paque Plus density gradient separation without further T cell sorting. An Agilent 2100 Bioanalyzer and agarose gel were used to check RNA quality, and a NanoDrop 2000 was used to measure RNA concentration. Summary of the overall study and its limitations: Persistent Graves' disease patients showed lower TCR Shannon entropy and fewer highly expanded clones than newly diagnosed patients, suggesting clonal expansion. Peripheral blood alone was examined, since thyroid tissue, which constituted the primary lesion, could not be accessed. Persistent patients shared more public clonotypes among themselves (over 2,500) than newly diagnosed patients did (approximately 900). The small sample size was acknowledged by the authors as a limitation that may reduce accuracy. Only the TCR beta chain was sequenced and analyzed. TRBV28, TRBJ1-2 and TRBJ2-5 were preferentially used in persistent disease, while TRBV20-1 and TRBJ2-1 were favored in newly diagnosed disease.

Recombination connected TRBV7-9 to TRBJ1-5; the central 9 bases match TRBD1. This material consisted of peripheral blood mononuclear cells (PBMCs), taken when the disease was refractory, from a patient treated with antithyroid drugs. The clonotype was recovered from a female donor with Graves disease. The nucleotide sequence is TGTGCCAGCACCCTTGGACAGGGGCCTTATACAAGCAATCAGCCCCAGCATTTT. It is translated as CASTLGQGPYTSNQPQHF.